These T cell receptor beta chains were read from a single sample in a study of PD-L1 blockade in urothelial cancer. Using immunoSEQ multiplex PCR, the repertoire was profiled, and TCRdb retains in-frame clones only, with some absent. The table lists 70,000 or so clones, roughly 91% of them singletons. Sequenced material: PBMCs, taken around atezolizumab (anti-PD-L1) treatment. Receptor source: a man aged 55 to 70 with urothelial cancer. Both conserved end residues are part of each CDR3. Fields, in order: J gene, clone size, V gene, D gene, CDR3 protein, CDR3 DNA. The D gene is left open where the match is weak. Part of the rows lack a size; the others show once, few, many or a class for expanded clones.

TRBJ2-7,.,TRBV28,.,CASSPFRGSRQYF,TGTGCCAGCAGCCCCTTCCGGGGTAGCCGGCAGTACTTC
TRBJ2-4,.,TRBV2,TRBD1,CASRAPGQTQYF,TGTGCCAGCAGAGCGCCGGGACAGACGCAGTACTTC
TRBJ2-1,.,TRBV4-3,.,CASSQDRGSSYNEQFF,TGCGCCAGCAGCCAAGATCGGGGGAGCTCCTACAATGAGCAGTTCTTC
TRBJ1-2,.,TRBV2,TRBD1,CASRRDRGQGGGYGYTF,TGTGCCAGCAGGAGGGACAGGGGGCAAGGAGGTGGCTATGGCTACACCTTC
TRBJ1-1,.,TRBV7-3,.,CASSSRGGNTEAFF,TGTGCCAGCAGCTCCAGAGGCGGGAACACTGAAGCTTTCTTT
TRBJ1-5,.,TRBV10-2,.,CASSEVQVGSNQPQHF,TGCGCCAGCAGTGAGGTCCAGGTTGGGAGCAATCAGCCCCAGCATTTT
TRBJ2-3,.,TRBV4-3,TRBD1,CASSQAAGGPDTQYF,TGCGCCAGCAGCCAAGCGGCAGGGGGCCCAGATACGCAGTATTTT
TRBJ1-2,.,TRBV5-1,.,CASRQTTNYGYTF,TGCGCCAGCCGACAGACCACTAACTATGGCTACACCTTC
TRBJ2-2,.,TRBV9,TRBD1,CASSENRGQGTGELFF,TGTGCCAGCAGCGAAAACAGGGGGCAGGGCACCGGGGAGCTGTTTTTT
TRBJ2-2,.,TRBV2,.,CASKLGAGGNTGELFF,TGTGCCAGCAAACTGGGGGCAGGCGGGAACACCGGGGAGCTGTTTTTT
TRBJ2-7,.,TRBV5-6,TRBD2,CASSLLRLASYEQYF,TGTGCCAGCAGCTTATTGAGACTAGCGTCCTACGAGCAGTACTTC
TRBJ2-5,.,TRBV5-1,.,CASSLTGPETQYF,TGCGCCAGCAGCTTGACAGGGCCAGAGACCCAGTACTTC
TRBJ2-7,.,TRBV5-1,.,CASSLDEPGRDEQYF,TGCGCCAGCAGCTTAGACGAGCCGGGAAGGGACGAGCAGTACTTC
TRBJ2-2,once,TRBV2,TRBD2,CASRTGGAGELFF,TGTGCCAGCAGGACGGGAGGGGCCGGGGAGCTGTTTTTT
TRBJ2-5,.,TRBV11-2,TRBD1,CASRLRAGTGQETQYF,TGTGCCAGCAGACTTCGTGCGGGGACAGGGCAAGAGACCCAGTACTTC
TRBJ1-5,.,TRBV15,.,CATSRDIDSYSRRPQHF,TGTGCCACCAGCAGAGATATAGACAGCTATAGTCGCCGGCCCCAGCATTTT
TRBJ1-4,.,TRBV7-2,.,CASSLLGGGTNEKLFF,TGTGCCAGCAGTCTACTCGGGGGGGGAACTAATGAAAAACTGTTTTTT
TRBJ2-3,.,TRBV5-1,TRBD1,CASSFERDRALPSDTQYF,TGCGCCAGCAGCTTTGAGCGGGACAGGGCCCTCCCGTCAGATACGCAGTATTTT
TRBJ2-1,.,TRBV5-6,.,CASSLGHEQFF,TGTGCCAGCAGCTTGGGGCATGAGCAGTTCTTC
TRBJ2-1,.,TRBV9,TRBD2,CASSPRTSGSSYNEQFF,TGTGCCAGCAGCCCCCGGACTAGCGGCAGCTCCTACAATGAGCAGTTCTTC
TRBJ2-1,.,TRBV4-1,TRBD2,CASSQEGSAGLIHNEQFF,TGCGCCAGCAGCCAAGAGGGTTCAGCGGGACTGATCCACAATGAGCAGTTCTTC
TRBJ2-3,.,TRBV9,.,CASSVGQSTDTQYF,TGTGCCAGCAGCGTAGGCCAGAGCACAGATACGCAGTATTTT
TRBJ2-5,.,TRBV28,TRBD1,CASTAGDRGLGETQYF,TGTGCCAGCACCGCGGGGGACAGGGGGCTGGGGGAGACCCAGTACTTC
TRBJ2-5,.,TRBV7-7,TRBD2,CASSLASGRETQYF,TGTGCCAGCAGCTTAGCTAGCGGGAGAGAGACCCAGTACTTC
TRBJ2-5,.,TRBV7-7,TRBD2,CASTLLAGQETQYF,TGTGCCAGCACCCTCCTAGCGGGCCAAGAGACCCAGTACTTC
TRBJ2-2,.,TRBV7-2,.,CASSLVGGRRTGELFF,TGTGCCAGCAGCTTAGTGGGGGGGCGGCGAACCGGGGAGCTGTTTTTT
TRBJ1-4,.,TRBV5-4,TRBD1,CASRVTGGDYNEKLFF,TGTGCCAGCAGAGTTACAGGGGGCGATTATAATGAAAAACTGTTTTTT
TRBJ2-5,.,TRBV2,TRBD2,CASSPYPGLAAEETQYF,TGTGCCAGCAGTCCGTATCCGGGACTAGCGGCTGAAGAGACCCAGTACTTC
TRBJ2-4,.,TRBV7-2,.,CASSLDGRSVKNIQYF,TGTGCCAGCAGCTTAGACGGCAGGTCTGTCAAAAACATTCAGTACTTC
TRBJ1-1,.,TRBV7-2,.,CASSLQQGNTEAFF,TGTGCCAGCAGCTTACAACAGGGTAACACTGAAGCTTTCTTT
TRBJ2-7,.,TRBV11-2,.,CASSLALAVGEQYF,TGTGCCAGCAGCTTAGCCTTAGCGGTGGGGGAGCAGTACTTC
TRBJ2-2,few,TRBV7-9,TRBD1,CASSSTGGTGELFF,TGTGCCAGCAGCTCGACAGGGGGGACCGGGGAGCTGTTTTTT
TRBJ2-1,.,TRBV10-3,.,CASRSSGSYNEQFF,TGTGCCAGCCGTAGTTCGGGCTCCTACAATGAGCAGTTCTTC
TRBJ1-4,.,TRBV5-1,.,CASSLEGDGKLFF,TGCGCCAGCAGCTTGGAGGGGGATGGAAAACTGTTTTTT
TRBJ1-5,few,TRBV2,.,CASSYDSDQPQHF,TGTGCCAGCAGTTACGACAGCGATCAGCCCCAGCATTTT
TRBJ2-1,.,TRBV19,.,CASSSIRGDEQFF,TGTGCCAGTAGTAGTATCAGGGGAGATGAGCAGTTCTTC
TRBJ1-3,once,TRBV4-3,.,CASSQDLAGISGNTIYF,TGCGCCAGCAGCCAGGACTTGGCGGGAATCTCTGGAAACACCATATATTTT
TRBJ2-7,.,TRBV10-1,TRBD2,CASSDTGRGDEQYF,TGCGCCAGCAGTGACACCGGGAGGGGGGACGAGCAGTACTTC
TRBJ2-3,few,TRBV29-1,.,CSVGKGAPRNTDTQYF,TGCAGCGTTGGGAAGGGAGCCCCCCGGAACACAGATACGCAGTATTTT
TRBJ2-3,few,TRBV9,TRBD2,CASSPSGGILKLNTDTQYF,TGTGCCAGCAGCCCTAGCGGGGGAATATTGAAATTGAACACAGATACGCAGTATTTT
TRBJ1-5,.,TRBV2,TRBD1,CASSLGQLVRNQPQHF,TGTGCCAGCAGCCTGGGACAGCTTGTGCGCAATCAGCCCCAGCATTTT
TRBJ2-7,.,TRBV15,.,CATSRDGSLSYEQYF,TGTGCCACCAGCAGAGACGGGTCTTTATCCTACGAGCAGTACTTC
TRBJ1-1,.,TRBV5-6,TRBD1,CASSLRGGSEAFF,TGTGCCAGCAGCTTGAGAGGGGGCTCTGAAGCTTTCTTT
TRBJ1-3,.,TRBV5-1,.,CASSSSGVPSGNTIYF,TGCGCCAGCAGCTCTTCAGGGGTCCCCTCTGGAAACACCATATATTTT
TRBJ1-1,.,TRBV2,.,CASSEALQRNTEAFF,TGTGCCAGCAGTGAAGCGCTTCAGCGGAACACTGAAGCTTTCTTT
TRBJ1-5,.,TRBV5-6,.,CASSLNREPQHF,TGTGCCAGCAGCTTGAACAGGGAGCCCCAGCATTTT
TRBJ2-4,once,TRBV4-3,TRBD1,CASSQGTGGENIQYF,TGCGCCAGCAGCCAAGGGACAGGGGGCGAAAACATTCAGTACTTC
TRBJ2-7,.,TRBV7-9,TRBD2,CASSLAGGPSSNEQYF,TGTGCCAGCAGCTTAGCGGGAGGGCCTAGCTCCAACGAGCAGTACTTC
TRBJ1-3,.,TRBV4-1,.,CASSQGSGSGNTIYF,TGCGCCAGCAGCCAAGGGTCCGGCTCTGGAAACACCATATATTTT
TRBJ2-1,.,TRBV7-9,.,CASSKTSASASYNEQFF,TGTGCCAGCAGCAAGACGAGCGCTTCCGCCTCCTACAATGAGCAGTTCTTC
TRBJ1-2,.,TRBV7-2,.,CASSGGPANYGYTF,TGTGCCAGCAGTGGGGGCCCGGCTAACTATGGCTACACCTTC
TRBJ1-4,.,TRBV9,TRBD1,CASSVGGTQGANEKLFF,TGTGCCAGCAGCGTAGGTGGGACGCAGGGGGCTAATGAAAAACTGTTTTTT
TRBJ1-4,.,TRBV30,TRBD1,CAWSGPPSVLQGPWTEKLFF,TGTGCCTGGAGTGGGCCCCCATCAGTATTACAGGGGCCATGGACCGAAAAACTGTTTTTT
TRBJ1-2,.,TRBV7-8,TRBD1,CASSSNPGTGGADGYTF,TGTGCCAGCAGCTCCAACCCCGGGACAGGGGGCGCGGATGGCTACACCTTC
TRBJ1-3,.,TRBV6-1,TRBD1,CASGADRAGNTIYF,TGTGCCAGCGGAGCGGACAGGGCCGGAAACACCATATATTTT
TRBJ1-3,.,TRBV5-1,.,CASSLGDIGNTIYF,TGCGCCAGCAGCTTGGGGGACATCGGAAACACCATATATTTT